A single T cell receptor (beta chain) is shown here with its context. The CDR3 length is 17 residues. V shed 4 bases and J shed 7 bases, with 25 bases lying between them. This sample was taken from a study of long-term antiretroviral therapy in people with HIV. The libraries were made with immunoSEQ v3.0 at survey level. Profiling relied on immunoSEQ multiplex PCR, and the TCRdb table lists in-frame clones only, not all of them. This sample carries some 21,000 clones, around 81% of them seen once, and the ten largest clones take 9% to 15%. The chain employs TRBV23-1 and TRBJ1-2; D possibly corresponds to TRBD1 (6 bases). TRBV23-1 falls under the ORF class, with uncertain function. The sample consisted of unsorted PBMCs, taken 0.1 years before starting antiretroviral therapy. The sequence was obtained from a man aged 35-49 years with HIV. DNA for the CDR3: TGCGCCAGCAGTCGTCCCCGAGTACAGGGAGGTATAGGTGGCTACACCTTC. Encoded protein: CASSRPRVQGGIGGYTF.